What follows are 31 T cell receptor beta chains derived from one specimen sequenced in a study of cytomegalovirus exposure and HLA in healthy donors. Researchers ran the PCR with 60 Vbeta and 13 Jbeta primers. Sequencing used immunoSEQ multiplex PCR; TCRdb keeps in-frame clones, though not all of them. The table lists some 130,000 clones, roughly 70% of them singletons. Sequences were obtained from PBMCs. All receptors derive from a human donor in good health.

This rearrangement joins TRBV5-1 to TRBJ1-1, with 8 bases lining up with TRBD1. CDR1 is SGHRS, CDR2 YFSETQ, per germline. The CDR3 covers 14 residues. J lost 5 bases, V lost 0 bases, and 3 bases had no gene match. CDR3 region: CASSLAGGITEAFF. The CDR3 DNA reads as TGCGCCAGCAGCTTGGCAGGGGGCATTACTGAAGCTTTCTTT.

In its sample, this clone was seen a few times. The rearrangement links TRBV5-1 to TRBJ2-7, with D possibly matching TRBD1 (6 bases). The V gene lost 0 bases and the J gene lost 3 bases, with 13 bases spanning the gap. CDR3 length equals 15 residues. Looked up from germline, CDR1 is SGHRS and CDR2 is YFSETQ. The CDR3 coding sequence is TGCGCCAGCAGCTTGGTCCCAGGGGTGATCTACGAGCAGTACTTC. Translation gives CASSLVPGVIYEQYF.

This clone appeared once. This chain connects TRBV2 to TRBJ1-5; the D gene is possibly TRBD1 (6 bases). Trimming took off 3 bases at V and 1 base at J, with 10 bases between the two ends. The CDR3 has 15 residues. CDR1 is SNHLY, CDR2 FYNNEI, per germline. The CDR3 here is CASSDGQPSNQPQHF. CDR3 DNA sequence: TGTGCCAGCAGTGACGGACAGCCAAGCAATCAGCCCCAGCATTTT. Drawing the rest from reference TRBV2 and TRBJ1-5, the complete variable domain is EPEVTQTPSHQVTQMGQEVILRCVPISNHLYFYWYRQILGQKVEFLVSFYNNEISEKSEIFDDQFSVERPDGSNFTLKIRSTKLEDSAMYFCASSDGQPSNQPQHFGDGTRLSIL.

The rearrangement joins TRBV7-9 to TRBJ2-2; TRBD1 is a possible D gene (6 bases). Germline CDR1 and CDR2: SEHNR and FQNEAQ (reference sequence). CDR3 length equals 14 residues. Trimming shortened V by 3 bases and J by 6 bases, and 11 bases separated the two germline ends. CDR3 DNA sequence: TGTGCCAGCAGCTTCGGTGAGGGGGCCGGGGAGCTGTTTTTT. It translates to CASSFGEGAGELFF.

The CDR3 DNA reads as TGTGCCAGCACTCTGGGACAGAATTACTACGAGCAGTACTTC. Amino acid sequence: CASTLGQNYYEQYF. The J gene is TRBJ2-7, the V gene TRBV5-5; 7 positions agree with TRBD1. The CDR3 consists of 14 residues. V shed 6 bases, J shed 3 bases, and the junction held 9 bases outside the gene matches. Germline assignment: CDR1 SGHKS and CDR2 YYEKEE (reference sequence).

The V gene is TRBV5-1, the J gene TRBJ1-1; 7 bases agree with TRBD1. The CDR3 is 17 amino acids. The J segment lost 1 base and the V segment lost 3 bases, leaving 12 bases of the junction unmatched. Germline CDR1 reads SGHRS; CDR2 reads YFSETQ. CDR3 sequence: CASSSHRGTPANTEAFF. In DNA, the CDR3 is TGCGCCAGCAGCTCCCACAGGGGAACCCCAGCGAACACTGAAGCTTTCTTT.

The CDR3 spells CASSLGQGLELFF. In nucleotides, the CDR3 is TGCGCCAGCAGCTTGGGACAGGGTCTGGAGCTGTTTTTT. This sequence joins TRBV5-1 and TRBJ2-2; the match to TRBD1 covers 7 bases. The germline V gene has CDR1 SGHRS and CDR2 YFSETQ. Unmatched junction bases numbered 3, after V lost 0 bases and J lost 10 bases. The CDR3 has 13 amino acids.

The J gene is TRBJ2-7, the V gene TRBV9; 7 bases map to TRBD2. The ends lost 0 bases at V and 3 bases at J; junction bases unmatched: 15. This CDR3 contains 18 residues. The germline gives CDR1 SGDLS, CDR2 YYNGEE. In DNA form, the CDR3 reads TGTGCCAGCAGCGTAGCGCCCTCCTTGGCGGGAGAGGGCTACGAGCAGTACTTC. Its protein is CASSVAPSLAGEGYEQYF. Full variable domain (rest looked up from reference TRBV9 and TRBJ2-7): DSGVTQTPKHLITATGQRVTLRCSPRSGDLSVYWYQQSLDQGLQFLIQYYNGEERAKGNILERFSAQQFPDLHSELNLSSLELGDSALYFCASSVAPSLAGEGYEQYFGPGTRLTVT.

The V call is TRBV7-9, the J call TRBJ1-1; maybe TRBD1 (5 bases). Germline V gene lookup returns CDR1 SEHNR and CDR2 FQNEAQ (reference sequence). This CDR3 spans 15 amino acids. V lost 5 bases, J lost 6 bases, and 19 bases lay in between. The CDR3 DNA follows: TGTGCCAGCAGCCCTTCGGGGGTGTCCTCGGCTGAAGCTTTCTTT. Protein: CASSPSGVSSAEAFF.

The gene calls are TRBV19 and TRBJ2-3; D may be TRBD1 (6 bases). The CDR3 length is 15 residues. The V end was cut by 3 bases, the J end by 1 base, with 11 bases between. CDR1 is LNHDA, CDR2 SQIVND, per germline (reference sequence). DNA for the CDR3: TGTGCCAGTAGTATTCACAGGGTCCGCACAGATACGCAGTATTTT. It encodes CASSIHRVRTDTQYF.

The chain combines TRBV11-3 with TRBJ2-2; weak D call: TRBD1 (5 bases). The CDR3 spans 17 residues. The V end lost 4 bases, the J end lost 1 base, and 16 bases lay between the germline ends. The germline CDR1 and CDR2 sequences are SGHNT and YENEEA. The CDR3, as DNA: TGTGCCAGCAGCTATGGAAGGGGCAAGGAGAACACCGGGGAGCTGTTTTTT. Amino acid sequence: CASSYGRGKENTGELFF.

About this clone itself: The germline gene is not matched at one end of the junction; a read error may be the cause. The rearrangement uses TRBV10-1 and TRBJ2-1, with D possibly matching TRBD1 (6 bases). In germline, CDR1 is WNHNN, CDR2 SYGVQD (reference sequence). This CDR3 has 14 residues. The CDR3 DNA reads TGCGCCGGCAGTGAACAGGGTAACTACAATGAGCAGTTCTTC. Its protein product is CAGSEQGNYNEQFF.

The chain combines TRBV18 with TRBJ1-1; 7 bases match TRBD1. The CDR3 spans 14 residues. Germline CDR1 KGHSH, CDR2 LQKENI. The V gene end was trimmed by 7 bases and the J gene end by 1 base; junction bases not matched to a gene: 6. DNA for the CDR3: TGTGCCAGCTTACAGGGGAGGTCGAACACTGAAGCTTTCTTT. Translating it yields CASLQGRSNTEAFF.

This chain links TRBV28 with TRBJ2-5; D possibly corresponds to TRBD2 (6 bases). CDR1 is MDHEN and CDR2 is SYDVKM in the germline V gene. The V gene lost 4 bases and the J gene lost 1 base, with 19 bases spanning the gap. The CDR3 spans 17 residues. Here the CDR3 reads CASSSTTRDNLQETQYF. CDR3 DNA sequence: TGTGCCAGCAGTTCCACAACGCGGGATAATCTCCAAGAGACCCAGTACTTC.

CDR3 sequence (DNA): TGTGCCAGCAGTTCACTGGTAAACACCGGGGAGCTGTTTTTT. It specifies CASSSLVNTGELFF. The rearrangement links TRBV27 to TRBJ2-2, with D hard to call. Germline V gene sequence: CDR1 MNHEY, CDR2 SMNVEV (reference sequence). The V end lost 4 bases, the J end lost 2 bases, and 8 bases lay between the germline ends. This CDR3 comprises 14 residues.

CDR3 nucleotides: TGCGCCAGCAGCCAAGGACTAGCGGGAGCAACCTACAATGAGCAGTTCTTC. This codes for CASSQGLAGATYNEQFF. The rearrangement uses TRBV4-1 and TRBJ2-1; 12 positions agree with TRBD2. The length of the CDR3 is 17 residues. Per germline, CDR1 MGHRA and CDR2 YSYEKL. V was clipped by 1 base and J by 2 bases; unmatched bases: 3.

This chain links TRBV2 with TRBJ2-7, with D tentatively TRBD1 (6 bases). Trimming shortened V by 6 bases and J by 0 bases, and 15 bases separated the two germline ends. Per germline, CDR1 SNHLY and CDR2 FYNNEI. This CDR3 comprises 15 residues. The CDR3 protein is CASRRGSIDSYEQYF. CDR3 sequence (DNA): TGTGCCAGCAGGAGGGGGTCCATTGACTCCTACGAGCAGTACTTC.

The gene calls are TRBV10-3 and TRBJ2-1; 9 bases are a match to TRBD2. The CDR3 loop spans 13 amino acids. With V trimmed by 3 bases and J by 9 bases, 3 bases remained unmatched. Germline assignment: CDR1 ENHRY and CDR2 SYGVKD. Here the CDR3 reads CAISDEREVEQFF. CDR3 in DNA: TGTGCCATCAGTGACGAGCGGGAGGTTGAGCAGTTCTTC.

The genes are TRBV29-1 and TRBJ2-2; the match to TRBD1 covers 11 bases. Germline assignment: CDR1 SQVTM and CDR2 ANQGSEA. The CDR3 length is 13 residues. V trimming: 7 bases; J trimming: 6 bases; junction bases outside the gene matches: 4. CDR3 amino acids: CSAGQGVAGELFF. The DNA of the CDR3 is TGCAGCGCGGGACAGGGGGTGGCCGGGGAGCTGTTTTTT.

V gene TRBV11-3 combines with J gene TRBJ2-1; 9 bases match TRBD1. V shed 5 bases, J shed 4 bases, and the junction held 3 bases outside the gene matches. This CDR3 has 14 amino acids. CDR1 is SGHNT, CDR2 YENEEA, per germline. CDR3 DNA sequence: TGTGCCAGCAGCCCCGGGACAGGGTACAATGAGCAGTTCTTC. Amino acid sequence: CASSPGTGYNEQFF.

The CDR3 loop reads CASSESRLNTEAFF. The CDR3 DNA reads as TGTGCCAGCAGTGAATCCAGGTTGAACACTGAAGCTTTCTTT. This sequence joins TRBV6-5 and TRBJ1-1; no firm D call. The CDR3 sequence is 14 residues long. In germline, CDR1 is MNHEY, CDR2 SVGAGI. V gave up 5 bases and J gave up 0 bases, with 10 bases separating them.

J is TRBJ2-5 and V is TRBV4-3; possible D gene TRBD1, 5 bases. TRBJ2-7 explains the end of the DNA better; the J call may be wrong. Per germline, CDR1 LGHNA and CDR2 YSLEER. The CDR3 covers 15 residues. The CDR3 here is CASSQESIGAYEQYF. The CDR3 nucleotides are TGCGCCAGCAGCCAAGAATCCATAGGGGCCTACGAGCAGTACTTC.

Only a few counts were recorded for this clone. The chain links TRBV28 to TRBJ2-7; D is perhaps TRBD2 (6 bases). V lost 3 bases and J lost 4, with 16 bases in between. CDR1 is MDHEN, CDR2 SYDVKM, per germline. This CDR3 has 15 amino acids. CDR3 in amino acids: CASSFGGFPPYEQYF. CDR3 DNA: TGTGCCAGCAGTTTCGGGGGATTTCCCCCGTACGAGCAGTACTTC.

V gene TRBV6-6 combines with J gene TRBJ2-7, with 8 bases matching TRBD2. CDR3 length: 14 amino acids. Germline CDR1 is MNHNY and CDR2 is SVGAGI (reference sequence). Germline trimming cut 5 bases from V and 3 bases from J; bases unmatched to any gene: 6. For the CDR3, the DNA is TGTGCCAGCAGTCTAACTAGCGGAGTCTACGAGCAGTACTTC. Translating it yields CASSLTSGVYEQYF.

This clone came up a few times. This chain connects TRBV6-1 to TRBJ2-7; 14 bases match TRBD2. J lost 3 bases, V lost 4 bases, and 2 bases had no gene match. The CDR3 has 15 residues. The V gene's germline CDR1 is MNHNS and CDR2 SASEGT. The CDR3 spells CASSAGLAGGYEQYF. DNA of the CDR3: TGTGCCAGCAGTGCAGGACTAGCGGGAGGCTACGAGCAGTACTTC.

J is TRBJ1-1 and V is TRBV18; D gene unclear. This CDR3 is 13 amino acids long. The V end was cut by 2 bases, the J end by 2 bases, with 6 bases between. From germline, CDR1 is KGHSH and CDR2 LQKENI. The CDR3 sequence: CASSPNQNTEAFF. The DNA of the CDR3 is TGTGCCAGCTCACCAAATCAAAACACTGAAGCTTTCTTT.

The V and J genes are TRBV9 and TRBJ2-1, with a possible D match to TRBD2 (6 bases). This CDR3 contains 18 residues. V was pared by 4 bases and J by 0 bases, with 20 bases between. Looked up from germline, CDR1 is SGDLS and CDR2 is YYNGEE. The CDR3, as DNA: TGTGCCAGCAGCCCTCCGGAGGGGCAGCGGAACTCCTACAATGAGCAGTTCTTC. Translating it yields CASSPPEGQRNSYNEQFF.

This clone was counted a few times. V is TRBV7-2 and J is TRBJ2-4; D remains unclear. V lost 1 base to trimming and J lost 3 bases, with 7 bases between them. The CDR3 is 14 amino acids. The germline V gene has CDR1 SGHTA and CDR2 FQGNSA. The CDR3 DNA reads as TGTGCCAGCAGCTTAGGGCCGTTCAAAAACATTCAGTACTTC. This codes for CASSLGPFKNIQYF.

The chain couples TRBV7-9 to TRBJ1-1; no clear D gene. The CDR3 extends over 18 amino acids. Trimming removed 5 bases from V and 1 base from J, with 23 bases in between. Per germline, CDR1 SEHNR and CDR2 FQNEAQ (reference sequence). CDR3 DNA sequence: TGTGCCAGCAGCGCCCTGAGCCCCTATCCCCAAGAGAACACTGAAGCTTTCTTT. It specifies CASSALSPYPQENTEAFF.

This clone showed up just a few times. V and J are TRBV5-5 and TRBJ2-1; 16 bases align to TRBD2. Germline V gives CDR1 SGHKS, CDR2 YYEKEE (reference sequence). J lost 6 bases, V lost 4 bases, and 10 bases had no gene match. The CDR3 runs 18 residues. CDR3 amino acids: CASSPGTSGRAVLNEQFF. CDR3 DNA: TGTGCCAGCAGCCCCGGGACTAGCGGGAGGGCCGTTCTCAATGAGCAGTTCTTC.

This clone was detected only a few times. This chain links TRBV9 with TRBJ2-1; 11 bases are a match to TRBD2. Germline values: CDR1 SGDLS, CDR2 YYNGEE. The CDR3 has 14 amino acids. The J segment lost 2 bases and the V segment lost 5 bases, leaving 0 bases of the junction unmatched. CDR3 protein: CASSSGRAYNEQFF. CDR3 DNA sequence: TGTGCCAGCAGTAGCGGGAGGGCCTACAATGAGCAGTTCTTC.